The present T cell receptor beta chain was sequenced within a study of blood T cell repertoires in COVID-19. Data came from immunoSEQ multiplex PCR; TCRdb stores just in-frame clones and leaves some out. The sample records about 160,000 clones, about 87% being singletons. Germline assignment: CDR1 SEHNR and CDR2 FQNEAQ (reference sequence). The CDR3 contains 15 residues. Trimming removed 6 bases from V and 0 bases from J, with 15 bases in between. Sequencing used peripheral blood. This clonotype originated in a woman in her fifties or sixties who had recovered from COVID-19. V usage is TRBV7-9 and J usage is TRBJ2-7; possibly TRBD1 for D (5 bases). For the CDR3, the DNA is TGTGCCAGCAGTGTTTCAGGGTCTGGCTCCTACGAGCAGTACTTC. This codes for CASSVSGSGSYEQYF. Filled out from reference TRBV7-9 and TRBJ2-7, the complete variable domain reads DTGVSQNPRHKITKRGQNVTFRCDPISEHNRLYWYRQTLGQGPEFLTYFQNEAQLEKSRLLSDRFSAERPKGSFSTLEIQRTEQGDSAMYLCASSVSGSGSYEQYFGPGTRLTVT.